The clone carrying this T cell receptor (beta chain) was seen many times. Its antigen remains unidentified. Time point specified: longitudinal time-point 2. The data are from a study of neurological immune-mediated disorders. Study outcomes and limitations: Healthy controls had more TCR clonal expansion than multiple sclerosis, which showed the least, whereas HTLV-1-associated myelopathy showed the most.

TCRdb re-analysed the 5' RACE reads in MiXCR, keeping a single row per CDR3 protein. Among roughly 60,000 distinct CDR3 sequences listed, roughly 10% were seen once. The CDR3 is 14 residues long. The V end lost 6 bases, the J end lost 5 bases, and 13 bases lay between the germline ends. The germline V gene has CDR1 LNHNV and CDR2 YYDKDF (reference sequence). The clonotype was recovered from a man aged 25 to 40 in good health. The chain joins TRBV15 to TRBJ1-4; possible D gene TRBD1, 5 bases. Sequencing was done on a sample of PBMCs. The CDR3 DNA reads TGTGCCACCAGAGAAGCTCAGGGCAATGAAAAACTGTTTTTT. Translation gives CATREAQGNEKLFF.